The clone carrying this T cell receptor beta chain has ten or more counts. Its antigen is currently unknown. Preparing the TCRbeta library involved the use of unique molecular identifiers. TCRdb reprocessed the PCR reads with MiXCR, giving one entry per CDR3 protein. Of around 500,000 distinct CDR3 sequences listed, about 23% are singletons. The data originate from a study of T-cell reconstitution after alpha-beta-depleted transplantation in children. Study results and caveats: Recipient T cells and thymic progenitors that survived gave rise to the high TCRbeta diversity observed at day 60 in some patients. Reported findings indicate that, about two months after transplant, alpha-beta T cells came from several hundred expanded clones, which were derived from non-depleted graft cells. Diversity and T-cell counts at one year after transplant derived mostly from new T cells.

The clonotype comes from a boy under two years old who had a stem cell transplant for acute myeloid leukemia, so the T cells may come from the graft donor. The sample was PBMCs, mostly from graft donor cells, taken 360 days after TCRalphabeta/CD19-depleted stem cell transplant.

CDR3 in DNA: TGTGCCACCAGCAGAGATAGGAGGGTCTACGAGCAGTACGTC. Its protein product is CATSRDRRVYEQYV. The chain has TRBV15 and TRBJ2-7; D is possibly TRBD2 (6 bases). CDR3 length equals 14 residues. The V end lost 0 bases, the J end lost 3 bases, and 9 bases lay between the germline ends. Germline V gene data show CDR1 as LNHNV and CDR2 as YYDKDF (reference sequence).